This TCR beta chain was sequenced for a study of T-cell memory formation after mild COVID-19. TCRdb re-called the 5' RACE reads with MiXCR, one entry per CDR3 protein. The sample holds approximately 570,000 distinct CDR3 sequences, about a sixth seen once. The CDR3 extends over 15 amino acids. CDR1 SGHTA and CDR2 FQGNSA come from the germline V gene. Trimming shortened V by 1 base and J by 4 bases, and 12 bases separated the two germline ends. This clonotype has at least ten counts. The V call is TRBV7-2, the J call TRBJ2-3; D might be TRBD1 or TRBD2, each matching 6 bases. The clonotype comes from an adult woman who had mild COVID-19 (a few samples of this study predate the infection). Cell type and time point are not known. The specimen was PBMCs or a T cell subset sorted from them (not recorded which). CDR3 coding DNA: TGTGCCAGCAGCTTAGTGGGGGGCGGAGCAGATACGCAGTATTTT. This encodes CASSLVGGGADTQYF.